This TCR beta chain stems from a study of blood T cell repertoires in COVID-19. Study background: The samples span acute and convalescent COVID-19 from the United States, Italy and Spain. From T cells, B-cell-depleted T cells, or PBMCs came the material, which was cDNA or gDNA.

The V gene end was trimmed by 2 bases and the J gene end by 2 bases; junction bases not matched to a gene: 4. The CDR3 consists of 15 residues. Per the germline V gene, CDR1 is ENHRY and CDR2 is SYGVKD. Original processing notes: Nucleated cell counts were estimated from reference gene primer amplification. Libraries were prepared by immunoSEQ multiplex PCR; TCRdb keeps only in-frame clonotypes and omits some of them. That table is the source of V, J and clone size, and D and trimming were worked out from the DNA. Here the sample spans approximately 70,000 clones, roughly three quarters being singletons.

The source material was peripheral blood. The receptor comes from a woman aged 45-59 years with acute or convalescent COVID-19. The chain links TRBV10-3 to TRBJ1-2, with TRBD1 matching over 8 bases. CDR3 sequence reads: CAISEVQGANYGYTF. CDR3 sequence (DNA): TGTGCCATCAGTGAGGTCCAGGGGGCGAACTATGGCTACACCTTC.